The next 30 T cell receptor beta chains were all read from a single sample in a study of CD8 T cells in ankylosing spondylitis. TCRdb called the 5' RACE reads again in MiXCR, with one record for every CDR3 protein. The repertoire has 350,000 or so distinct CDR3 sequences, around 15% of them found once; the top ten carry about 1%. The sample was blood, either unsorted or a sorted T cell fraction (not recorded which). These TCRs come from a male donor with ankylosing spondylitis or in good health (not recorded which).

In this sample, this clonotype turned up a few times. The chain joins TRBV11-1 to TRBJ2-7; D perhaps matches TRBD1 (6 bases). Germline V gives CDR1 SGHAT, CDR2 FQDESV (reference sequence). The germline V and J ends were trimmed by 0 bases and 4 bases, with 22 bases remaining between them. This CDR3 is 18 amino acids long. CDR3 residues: CASSLAASDRTFVYEQYF. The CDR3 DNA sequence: TGTGCCAGCAGCTTAGCAGCTTCAGACAGGACATTTGTATACGAGCAGTACTTC.

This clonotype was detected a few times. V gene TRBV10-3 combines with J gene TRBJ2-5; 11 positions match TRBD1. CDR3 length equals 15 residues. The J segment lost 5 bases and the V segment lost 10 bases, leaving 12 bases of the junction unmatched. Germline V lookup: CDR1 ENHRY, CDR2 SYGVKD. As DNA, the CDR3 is TGTGCCACGTCCGGCGGGACAGGGGGTAGGGAGACCCAGTACTTC. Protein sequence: CATSGGTGGRETQYF.

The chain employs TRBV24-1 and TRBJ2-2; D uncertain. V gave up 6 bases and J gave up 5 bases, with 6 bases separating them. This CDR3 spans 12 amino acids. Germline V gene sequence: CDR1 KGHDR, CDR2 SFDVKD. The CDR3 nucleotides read TGTGCCACCAGTAAGGCTACCGGGGAGCTGTTTTTT. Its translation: CATSKATGELFF.

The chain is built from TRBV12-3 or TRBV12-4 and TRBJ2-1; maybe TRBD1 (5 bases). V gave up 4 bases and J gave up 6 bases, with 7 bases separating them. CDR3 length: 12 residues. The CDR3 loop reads CASSWQGNEQFF. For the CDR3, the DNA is TGTGCCAGCAGTTGGCAGGGCAATGAGCAGTTCTTC.

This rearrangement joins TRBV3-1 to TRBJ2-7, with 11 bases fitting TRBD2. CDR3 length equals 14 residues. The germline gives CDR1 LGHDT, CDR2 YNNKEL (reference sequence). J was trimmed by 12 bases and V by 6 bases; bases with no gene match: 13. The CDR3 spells CASSDAGTSGARYF. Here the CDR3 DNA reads TGTGCCAGCAGTGACGCCGGGACTAGCGGAGCCCGGTACTTC.

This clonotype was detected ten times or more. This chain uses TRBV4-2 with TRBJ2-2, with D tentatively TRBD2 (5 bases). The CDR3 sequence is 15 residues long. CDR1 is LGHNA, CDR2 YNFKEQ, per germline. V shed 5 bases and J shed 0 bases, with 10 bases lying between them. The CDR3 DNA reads TGTGCCAGCAGCAATAGCGCATCGAACACCGGGGAGCTGTTTTTT. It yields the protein CASSNSASNTGELFF.

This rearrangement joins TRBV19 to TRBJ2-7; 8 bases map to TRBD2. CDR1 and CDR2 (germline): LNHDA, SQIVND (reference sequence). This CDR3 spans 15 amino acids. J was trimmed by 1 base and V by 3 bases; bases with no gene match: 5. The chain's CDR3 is CASSILAGYSYEQYF. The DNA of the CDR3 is TGTGCCAGTAGTATTTTAGCGGGATATTCCTACGAGCAGTACTTC.

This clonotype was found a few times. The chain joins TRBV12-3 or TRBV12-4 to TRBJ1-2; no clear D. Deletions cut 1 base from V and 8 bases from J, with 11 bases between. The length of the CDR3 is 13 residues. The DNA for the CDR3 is TGTGCCAGCAGTTTAGACCCCCTTGGAGGCTACACCTTC. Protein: CASSLDPLGGYTF.

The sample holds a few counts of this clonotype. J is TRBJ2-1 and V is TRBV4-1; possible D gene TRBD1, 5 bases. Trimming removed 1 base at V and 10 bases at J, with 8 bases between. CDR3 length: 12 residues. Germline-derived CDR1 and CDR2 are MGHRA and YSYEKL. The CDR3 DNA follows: TGCGCCAGCAGCCAAGTCAGGGCCGAGCAGTTCTTC. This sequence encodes CASSQVRAEQFF.

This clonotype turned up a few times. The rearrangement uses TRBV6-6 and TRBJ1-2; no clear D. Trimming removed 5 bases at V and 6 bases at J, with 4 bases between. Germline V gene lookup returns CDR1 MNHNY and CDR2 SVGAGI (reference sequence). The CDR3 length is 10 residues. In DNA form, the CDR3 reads TGTGCCAGCAGTGGGAATGGCTACACCTTC. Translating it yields CASSGNGYTF.

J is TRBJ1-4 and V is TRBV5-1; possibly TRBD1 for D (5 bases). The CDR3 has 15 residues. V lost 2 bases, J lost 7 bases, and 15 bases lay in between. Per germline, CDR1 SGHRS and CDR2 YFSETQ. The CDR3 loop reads CASSFGTQRGEKLFF. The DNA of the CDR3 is TGCGCCAGCAGCTTCGGAACACAAAGGGGTGAAAAACTGTTTTTT.

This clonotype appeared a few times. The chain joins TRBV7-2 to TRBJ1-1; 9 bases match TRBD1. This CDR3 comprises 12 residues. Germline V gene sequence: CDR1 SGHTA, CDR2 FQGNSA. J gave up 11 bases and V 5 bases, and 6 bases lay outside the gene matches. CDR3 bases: TGTGCCAGCAGCACCCGGACAGGGGATGCTTTCTTT. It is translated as CASSTRTGDAFF.

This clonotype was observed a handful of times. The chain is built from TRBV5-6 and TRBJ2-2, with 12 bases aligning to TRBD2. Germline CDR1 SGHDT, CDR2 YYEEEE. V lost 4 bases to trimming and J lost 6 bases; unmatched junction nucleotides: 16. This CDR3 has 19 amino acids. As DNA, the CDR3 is TGTGCCAGCAGCCGACTAAGCCTAGCGGGAGGGCCGGTCCCCGGGGAGCTGTTTTTT. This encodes CASSRLSLAGGPVPGELFF.

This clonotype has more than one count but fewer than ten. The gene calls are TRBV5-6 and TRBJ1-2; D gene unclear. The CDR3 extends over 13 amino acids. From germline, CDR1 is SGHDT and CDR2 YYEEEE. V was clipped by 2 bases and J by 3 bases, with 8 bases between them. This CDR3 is CASSFRRYYGYTF. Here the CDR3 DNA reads TGTGCCAGCAGCTTCAGGCGGTACTATGGCTACACCTTC.

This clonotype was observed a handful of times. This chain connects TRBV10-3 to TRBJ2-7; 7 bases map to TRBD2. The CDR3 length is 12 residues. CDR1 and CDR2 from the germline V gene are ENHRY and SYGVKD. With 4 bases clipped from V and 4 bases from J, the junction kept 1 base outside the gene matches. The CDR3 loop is CAISVGGYEQYF. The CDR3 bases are TGTGCCATCAGTGTGGGGGGGTACGAGCAGTACTTC.

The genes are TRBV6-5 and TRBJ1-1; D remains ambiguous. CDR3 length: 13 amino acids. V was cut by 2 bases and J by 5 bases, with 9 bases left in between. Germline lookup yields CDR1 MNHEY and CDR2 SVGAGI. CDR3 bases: TGTGCCAGCAGTTACGAGGGCGAAACTGAAGCTTTCTTT. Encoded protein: CASSYEGETEAFF.

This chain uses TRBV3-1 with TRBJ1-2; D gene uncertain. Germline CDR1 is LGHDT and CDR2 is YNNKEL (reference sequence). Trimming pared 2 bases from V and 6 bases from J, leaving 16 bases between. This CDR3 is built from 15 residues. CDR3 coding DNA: TGTGCCAGCAGCCAACTCGTGGGAGTTGAGAATGGCTACACCTTC. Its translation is CASSQLVGVENGYTF.

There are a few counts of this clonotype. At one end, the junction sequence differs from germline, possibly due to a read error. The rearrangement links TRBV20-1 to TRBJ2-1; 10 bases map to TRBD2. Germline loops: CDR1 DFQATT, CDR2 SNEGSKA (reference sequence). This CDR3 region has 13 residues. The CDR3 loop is CRASGSSYNEQFF. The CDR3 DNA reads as TGCAGGGCTAGCGGGAGTAGCTACAATGAGCAGTTCTTC.

The CDR3 region is CASSQVGTGGYGYTF. The CDR3, as DNA: TGTGCCAGCAGCCAAGTTGGTACAGGGGGGTATGGCTACACCTTC. This sequence joins TRBV3-1 and TRBJ1-2; TRBD1 matches 8 bases. Losses at the gene ends were 1 base for V and 5 bases for J; bases not matched to a gene: 6. Germline V CDR1 and CDR2: LGHDT, YNNKEL (reference sequence). The CDR3 is 15 residues long.

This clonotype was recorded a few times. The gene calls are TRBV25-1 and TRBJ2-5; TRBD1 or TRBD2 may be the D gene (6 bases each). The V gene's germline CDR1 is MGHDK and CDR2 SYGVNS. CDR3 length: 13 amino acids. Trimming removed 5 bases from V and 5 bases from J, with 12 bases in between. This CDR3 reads CASSKGGGETQYF. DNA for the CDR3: TGTGCCAGCAGTAAGGGGGGAGGTGAGACCCAGTACTTC.

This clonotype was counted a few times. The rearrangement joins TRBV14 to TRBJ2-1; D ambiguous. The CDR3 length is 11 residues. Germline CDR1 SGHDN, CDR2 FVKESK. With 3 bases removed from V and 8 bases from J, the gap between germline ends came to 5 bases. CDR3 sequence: CASSQGYEQFF. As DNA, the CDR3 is TGTGCCAGCAGCCAGGGTTATGAGCAGTTCTTC.

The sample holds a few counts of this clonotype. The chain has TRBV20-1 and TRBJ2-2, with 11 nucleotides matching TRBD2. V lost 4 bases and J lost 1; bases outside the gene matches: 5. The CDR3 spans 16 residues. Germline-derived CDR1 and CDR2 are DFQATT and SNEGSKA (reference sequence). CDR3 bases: TGCAGTGCTACAGCCCTAGCGGGAGGGAACACCGGGGAGCTGTTTTTT. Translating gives CSATALAGGNTGELFF.

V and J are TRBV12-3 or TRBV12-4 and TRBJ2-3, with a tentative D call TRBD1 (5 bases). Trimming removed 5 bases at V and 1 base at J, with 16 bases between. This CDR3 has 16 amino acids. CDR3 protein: CASSRTFTFGTDTQYF. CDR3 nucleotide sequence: TGTGCCAGCAGTAGGACATTCACCTTCGGCACAGATACGCAGTATTTT.

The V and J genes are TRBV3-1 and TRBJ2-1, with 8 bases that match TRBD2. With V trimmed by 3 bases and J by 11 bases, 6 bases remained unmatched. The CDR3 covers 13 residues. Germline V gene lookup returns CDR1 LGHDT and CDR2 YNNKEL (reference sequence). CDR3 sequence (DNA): TGTGCCAGCAGCCACGGGACTAGGGGGAAGCAGTTCTTC. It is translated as CASSHGTRGKQFF.

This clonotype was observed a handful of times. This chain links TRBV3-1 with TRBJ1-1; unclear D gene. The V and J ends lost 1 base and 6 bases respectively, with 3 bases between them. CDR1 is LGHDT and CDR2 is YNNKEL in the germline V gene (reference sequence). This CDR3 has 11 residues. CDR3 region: CASSQVSEAFF. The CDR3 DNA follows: TGTGCCAGCAGCCAAGTATCTGAAGCTTTCTTT.

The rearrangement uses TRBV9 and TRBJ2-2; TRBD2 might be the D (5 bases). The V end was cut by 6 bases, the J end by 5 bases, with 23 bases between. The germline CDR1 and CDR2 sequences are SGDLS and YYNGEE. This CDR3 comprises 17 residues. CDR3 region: CASTKGSWTSRTGELFF. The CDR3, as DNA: TGTGCCAGCACCAAAGGGAGTTGGACGAGCCGGACCGGGGAGCTGTTTTTT.

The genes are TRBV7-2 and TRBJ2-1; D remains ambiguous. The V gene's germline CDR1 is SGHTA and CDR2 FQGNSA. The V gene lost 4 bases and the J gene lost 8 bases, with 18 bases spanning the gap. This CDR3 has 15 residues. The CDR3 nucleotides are TGTGCCAGCAGCTCCGAGCCCGTAGTTGCTTATGAGCAGTTCTTC. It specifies CASSSEPVVAYEQFF. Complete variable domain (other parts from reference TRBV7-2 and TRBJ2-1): GAGVSQSPSNKVTEKGKDVELRCDPISGHTALYWYRQSLGQGLEFLIYFQGNSAPDKSGLPSDRFSAERTGGSVSTLTIQRTQQEDSAVYLCASSSEPVVAYEQFFGPGTRLTVL.

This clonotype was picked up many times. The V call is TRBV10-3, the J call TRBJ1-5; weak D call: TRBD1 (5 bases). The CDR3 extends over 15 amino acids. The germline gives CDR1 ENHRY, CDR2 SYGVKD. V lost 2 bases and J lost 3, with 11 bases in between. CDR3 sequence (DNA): TGTGCCATCAGTGAGCCCACAGGTCCCAATCAGCCCCAGCATTTT. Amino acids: CAISEPTGPNQPQHF.

Written as DNA, the CDR3 is TGCGCCAGCAGCCCGCTGCTAGCCCCCACCGGGGAGCTGTTTTTT. Its protein is CASSPLLAPTGELFF. V gene TRBV5-1 combines with J gene TRBJ2-2; D is possibly TRBD2 (5 bases). Trimming left V 4 bases short and J 4 bases short, with 14 bases between. Germline assignment: CDR1 SGHRS and CDR2 YFSETQ. There are 15 residues in the CDR3. The entire variable domain, with the rest obtained from reference TRBV5-1 and TRBJ2-2, is as follows: KAGVTQTPRYLIKTRGQQVTLSCSPISGHRSVSWYQQTPGQGLQFLFEYFSETQRNKGNFPGRFSGRQFSNSRSEMNVSTLELGDSALYLCASSPLLAPTGELFFGEGSRLTVL.

The CDR3 is CASSLGRVEDNEQFF. CDR3 sequence (DNA): TGCGCCAGCAGCCTAGGGAGGGTGGAGGACAATGAGCAGTTCTTC. The chain is built from TRBV4-1 and TRBJ2-1, with TRBD2 matching 7 bases. Germline CDR1 and CDR2: MGHRA and YSYEKL. The length of the CDR3 is 15 residues. V shed 4 bases and J 5 bases; nucleotides not matched to a gene: 8.